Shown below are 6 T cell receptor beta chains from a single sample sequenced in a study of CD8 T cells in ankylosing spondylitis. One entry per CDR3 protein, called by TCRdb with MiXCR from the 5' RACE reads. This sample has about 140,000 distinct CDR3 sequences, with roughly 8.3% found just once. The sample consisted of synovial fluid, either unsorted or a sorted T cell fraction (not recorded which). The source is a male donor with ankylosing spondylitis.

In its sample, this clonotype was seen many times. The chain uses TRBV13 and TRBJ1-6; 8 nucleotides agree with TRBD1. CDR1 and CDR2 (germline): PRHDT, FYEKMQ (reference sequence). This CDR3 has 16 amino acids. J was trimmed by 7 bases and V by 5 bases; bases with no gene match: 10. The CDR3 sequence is CASSIQGGRGNSPLHF. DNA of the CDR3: TGTGCCAGCAGCATACAGGGGGGCAGGGGGAATTCACCCCTCCACTTT. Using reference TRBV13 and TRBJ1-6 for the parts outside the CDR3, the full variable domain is AAGVIQSPRHLIKEKRETATLKCYPIPRHDTVYWYQQGPGQDPQFLISFYEKMQSDKGSIPDRFSAQQFSDYHSELNMSSLELGDSALYFCASSIQGGRGNSPLHFGNGTRLTVT.

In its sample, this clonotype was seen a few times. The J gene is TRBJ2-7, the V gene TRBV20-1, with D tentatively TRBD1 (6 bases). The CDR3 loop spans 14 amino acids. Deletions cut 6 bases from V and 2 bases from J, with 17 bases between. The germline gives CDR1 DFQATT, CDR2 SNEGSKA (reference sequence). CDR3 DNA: TGCAGTGCGCTGGGGGCAGCCTTTCCCTACGAGCAGTACTTC. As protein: CSALGAAFPYEQYF.

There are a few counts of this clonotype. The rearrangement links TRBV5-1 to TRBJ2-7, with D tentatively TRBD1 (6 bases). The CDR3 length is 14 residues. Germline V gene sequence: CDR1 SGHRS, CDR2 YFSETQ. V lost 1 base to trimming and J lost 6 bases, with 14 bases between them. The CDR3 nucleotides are TGCGCCAGCAGCTTGCGCGTGGGGGCTGGCGAGCAGTACTTC. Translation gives CASSLRVGAGEQYF.

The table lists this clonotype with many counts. The CDR3 reads CSVPAVAKNIQYF. The CDR3 coding sequence is TGCAGCGTCCCGGCCGTAGCCAAAAACATTCAGTACTTC. The chain links TRBV29-1 to TRBJ2-4; D unclear. V was cut by 6 bases and J by 0 bases, with 9 bases left in between. The CDR3 extends over 13 amino acids. The V gene's germline CDR1 is SQVTM and CDR2 ANQGSEA.

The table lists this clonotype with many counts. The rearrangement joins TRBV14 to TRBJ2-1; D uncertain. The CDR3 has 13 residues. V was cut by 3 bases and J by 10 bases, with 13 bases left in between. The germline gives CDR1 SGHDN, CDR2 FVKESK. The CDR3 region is CASSQRVLEEQFF. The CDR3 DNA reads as TGTGCCAGCAGCCAGAGAGTCCTGGAGGAGCAGTTCTTC.

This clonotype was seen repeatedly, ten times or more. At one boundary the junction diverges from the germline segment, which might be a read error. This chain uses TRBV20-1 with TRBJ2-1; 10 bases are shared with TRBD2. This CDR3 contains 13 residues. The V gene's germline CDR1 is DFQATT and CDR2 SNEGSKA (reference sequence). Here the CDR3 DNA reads TGCAGTGCTAGAGAAGATAGCGGGAGGTTTCGGATCTTC. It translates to CSAREDSGRFRIF.